This T cell receptor beta chain emerged from a study of T-cell memory formation after mild COVID-19. One entry per CDR3 protein results from TCRdb running MiXCR on the 5' RACE reads. The repertoire includes some 350,000 distinct CDR3 sequences, under 15% of them detected once, and about a fifth sits in the top ten. The CDR3 extends over 15 amino acids. Trimming shortened V by 2 bases and J by 5 bases, and 15 bases separated the two germline ends. CDR1 and CDR2 (germline): MNHEY, SVGEGT. This clonotype was recorded a few times. What was sequenced was PBMCs or a T cell subset sorted from them (not recorded which). The receptor comes from a man aged 18 to 29 who had mild COVID-19 (a few samples of this study predate the infection). Cell type and time point are not known. The chain has TRBV6-2 or TRBV6-3 and TRBJ2-5; D possibly matches TRBD1 or TRBD2 (6 bases each). The CDR3 protein is CASSYGGHVTETQYF. CDR3 DNA sequence: TGTGCCAGCAGTTACGGGGGGCACGTCACGGAGACCCAGTACTTC.